This TCR beta chain is from a study of T cells in Graves' hyperthyroidism and ophthalmopathy. Study background: Peripheral blood was acquired at first diagnosis, ahead of any therapy whatsoever.

The CDR3 loop spans 10 amino acids. Trimming removed 5 bases at V and 8 bases at J, with 9 bases between. Germline values: CDR1 SQVTM, CDR2 ANQGSEA. Regarding the study as a whole: Ophthalmopathy, as predicted by the model, came a median around 6 months after the prediction.

With respect to this clonotype: Its antigen is still unknown.

TCR beta CDR3 regions were amplified from RNA transcripts. HTBI primers were employed in a first-round RT-PCR of the TCR CDR3. TCRdb reanalysed the multiplex PCR reads using MiXCR and keeps one entry per CDR3 protein. The repertoire consists of roughly 96,000 distinct CDR3 sequences, with around 52% occurring once and the leading ten covering around 30%. Patients aged 18 to 65 had newly diagnosed hyperthyroidism of under 2 months' duration. Source material: blood. The chain employs TRBV29-1 and TRBJ1-2, with no clear D. The receptor was isolated from a woman aged 40 to 50 with Graves' hyperthyroidism. In DNA, the CDR3 is TGCAGCGTTTATCCGGCCGGCTACACCTTC. This sequence encodes CSVYPAGYTF.